This TCR beta chain was identified during a study of identical twins. This CDR3 has 12 residues. The V and J ends lost 4 bases and 9 bases, in that order; junction bases with no gene match: 8. Per germline, CDR1 SQVTM and CDR2 ANQGSEA. This clonotype turned up a few times. The target antigen is unknown. Notes on the study in general: Insertions were fewer in abundant cord blood beta clonotypes, whereas memory repertoires showed none of this pattern. There is a chance that invariant MAIT and iNKT cells partially muddied zero-insertion analyses. Models underestimated how often monozygotic twins shared out-of-frame TCR alpha.

Template switching added a universal primer site; cDNA carried unique molecular identifiers. Each CDR3 protein is one row after TCRdb ran MiXCR on the 5' RACE reads. In the table there are hundreds of thousands of distinct CDR3 sequences, 8.6% of which are singletons. The same data also went into a second study, on yellow fever vaccine responses in identical twins.

The rearrangement uses TRBV29-1 and TRBJ2-7; 8 bases are a match to TRBD2. The TCR sequence derives from a young woman in good health. What was sequenced was PBMCs. CDR3 nucleotides: TGCAGCGTTGCCGCGGGGGGTTTTTGGCAGTACTTC. Its protein product is CSVAAGGFWQYF.